The present T cell receptor beta chain was sequenced within a study of blood T cell repertoires in COVID-19. Per the original data handling: The authors estimated nucleated cell counts from reference gene primer amplification. Using immunoSEQ multiplex PCR, the repertoire was profiled, and TCRdb retains in-frame clones only, with some absent. Clone size and the V and J calls come from that table; the DNA yielded D and trimming. The profile shows hundreds of thousands of clones, approximately 90% of them singletons. Germline values: CDR1 MDHEN, CDR2 SYDVKM. J gave up 7 bases and V 4 bases, and 10 bases lay outside the gene matches. CDR3 length equals 16 residues.

What was sequenced was peripheral blood. The chain joins TRBV28 to TRBJ2-7, with 13 bases lining up with TRBD2. The TCR originated in a woman aged 50 to 65 with active or convalescent COVID-19. Written as DNA, the CDR3 is TGTGCCAGCAGTTCCTTGGGACTAGCGGGATTAGGGGAGCAGTACTTC. As protein: CASSSLGLAGLGEQYF. Variable domain in full (rest from reference TRBV28 and TRBJ2-7): DVKVTQSSRYLVKRTGEKVFLECVQDMDHENMFWYRQDPGLGLRLIYFSYDVKMKEKGDIPEGYSVSREKKERFSLILESASTNQTSMYLCASSSLGLAGLGEQYFGPGTRLTVT.